The 29 T cell receptor beta chains below were found in one sample sequenced in a study of blood T cell repertoires in COVID-19. Profiling relied on immunoSEQ multiplex PCR, and the TCRdb table lists in-frame clones only, not all of them. This table holds under 300,000 clones, under 85% found once. Material: peripheral blood. The source of these receptors is a woman between 40 and 50 years old with active or convalescent COVID-19.

The gene calls are TRBV10-3 and TRBJ2-3, with D unresolved. The CDR3 sequence is 13 residues long. V was trimmed by 3 bases and J by 4 bases, leaving 8 bases between them. The germline CDR1 and CDR2 sequences are ENHRY and SYGVKD. CDR3 loop: CAISDSRADTQYF. The CDR3 nucleotides read TGTGCCATCAGTGATTCCCGAGCAGATACGCAGTATTTT.

The rearrangement uses TRBV2 and TRBJ2-3; possibly TRBD1 for D (5 bases). V was pared by 3 bases and J by 0 bases, with 10 bases between. This CDR3 is 15 amino acids long. CDR1 is SNHLY, CDR2 FYNNEI, per germline. The CDR3 nucleotides read TGTGCCAGCAGTGACTTGGGGCTAAGCACAGATACGCAGTATTTT. It specifies CASSDLGLSTDTQYF. Combining the CDR3 with reference TRBV2 and TRBJ2-3 gives the whole variable domain EPEVTQTPSHQVTQMGQEVILRCVPISNHLYFYWYRQILGQKVEFLVSFYNNEISEKSEIFDDQFSVERPDGSNFTLKIRSTKLEDSAMYFCASSDLGLSTDTQYFGPGTRLTVL.

This clone was detected a few times. The chain links TRBV7-2 to TRBJ1-1, with D perhaps matching TRBD1 (6 bases). Trimming pared 5 bases from V and 5 bases from J, leaving 18 bases between. CDR1 and CDR2 (germline): SGHTA, FQGNSA. There are 15 residues in the CDR3. In DNA, the CDR3 is TGTGCCAGCAGCCCCGTTACGAGGGGGTCGACTGAAGCTTTCTTT. It encodes CASSPVTRGSTEAFF. Drawing the rest from reference TRBV7-2 and TRBJ1-1, the complete variable domain is GAGVSQSPSNKVTEKGKDVELRCDPISGHTALYWYRQSLGQGLEFLIYFQGNSAPDKSGLPSDRFSAERTGGSVSTLTIQRTQQEDSAVYLCASSPVTRGSTEAFFGQGTRLTVV.

The chain uses TRBV9 and TRBJ1-2; a weak D match, TRBD1 (6 bases). V lost 3 bases and J 2 bases, leaving 14 bases between the germline ends. CDR1 is SGDLS, CDR2 YYNGEE, per germline. The CDR3 sequence is 15 residues long. The CDR3 here is CASSAGGSPNYGYTF. CDR3 coding DNA: TGTGCCAGCAGCGCGGGGGGCAGCCCCAACTATGGCTACACCTTC.

The chain employs TRBV7-3 and TRBJ2-6; 11 bases agree with TRBD1. V dropped 5 bases and J dropped 0; count of bases not matched to a gene: 9. The CDR3 length is 19 residues. The germline CDR1 and CDR2 sequences are SGHTA and FQGTGA. CDR3 residues: CASSRTGGLPSSGANVLTF. CDR3 DNA sequence: TGTGCCAGCAGCCGGACAGGGGGCTTGCCAAGCTCTGGGGCCAACGTCCTGACTTTC.

The chain couples TRBV4-1 to TRBJ1-3; D might be TRBD1 (5 bases). Germline lookup yields CDR1 MGHRA and CDR2 YSYEKL. V gave up 3 bases and J gave up 1 base, with 10 bases separating them. The CDR3 loop spans 15 amino acids. CDR3 residues: CASSHNRGSGNTIYF. The CDR3 DNA follows: TGCGCCAGCAGCCACAACCGGGGGTCTGGAAACACCATATATTTT.

The chain joins TRBV5-1 to TRBJ1-6; D is possibly TRBD1 (5 bases). This CDR3 has 16 amino acids. Per the germline V gene, CDR1 is SGHRS and CDR2 is YFSETQ. The V gene lost 0 bases and the J gene lost 5 bases, with 12 bases spanning the gap. The CDR3 protein is CASSLEAGPNNSPLHF. CDR3 DNA sequence: TGCGCCAGCAGCTTGGAGGCAGGGCCGAATAATTCACCCCTCCACTTT.

The V and J genes are TRBV27 and TRBJ2-1; 8 bases agree with TRBD1. V was clipped by 6 bases and J by 2 bases; unmatched bases: 6. CDR1 is MNHEY and CDR2 is SMNVEV in the germline V gene (reference sequence). This CDR3 is 15 amino acids long. The CDR3 DNA reads TGTGCCAGCAGACTCGGACAGGGACCCTACAATGAGCAGTTCTTC. It codes for CASRLGQGPYNEQFF.

This rearrangement joins TRBV7-3 to TRBJ2-2; a weak D match, TRBD2 (5 bases). This CDR3 has 17 residues. The V end was cut by 5 bases, the J end by 3 bases, with 19 bases between. The V gene's germline CDR1 is SGHTA and CDR2 FQGTGA. CDR3 sequence reads: CASSPLKDPRDTGELFF. The CDR3 bases are TGTGCCAGCAGCCCCCTTAAGGACCCGCGGGACACCGGGGAGCTGTTTTTT. The variable domain in full, with the rest retrieved from reference TRBV7-3 and TRBJ2-2, is GAGVSQTPSNKVTEKGKYVELRCDPISGHTALYWYRQSLGQGPEFLIYFQGTGAADDSGLPNDRFFAVRPEGSVSTLKIQRTERGDSAVYLCASSPLKDPRDTGELFFGEGSRLTVL.

V usage is TRBV7-9 and J usage is TRBJ2-2; 11 bases match TRBD1. The CDR3 totals 15 residues. From germline, CDR1 is SEHNR and CDR2 FQNEAQ (reference sequence). V trimming: 6 bases; J trimming: 5 bases; junction bases outside the gene matches: 5. The CDR3 protein is CASRPGTGGTGELFF. The CDR3, as DNA: TGTGCCAGCAGACCCGGGACAGGGGGAACCGGGGAGCTGTTTTTT.

J is TRBJ1-4 and V is TRBV2; D is uncertain. With 3 bases removed from V and 11 bases from J, the gap between germline ends came to 7 bases. Germline V gene sequence: CDR1 SNHLY, CDR2 FYNNEI. The length of the CDR3 is 11 residues. DNA of the CDR3: TGTGCCAGCAGTGAGAGAGGGAAACTGTTTTTT. Its protein product is CASSERGKLFF. The variable domain in full, with the rest retrieved from reference TRBV2 and TRBJ1-4, is EPEVTQTPSHQVTQMGQEVILRCVPISNHLYFYWYRQILGQKVEFLVSFYNNEISEKSEIFDDQFSVERPDGSNFTLKIRSTKLEDSAMYFCASSERGKLFFGSGTQLSVL.

V gene TRBV6-5 combines with J gene TRBJ2-1, with D maybe TRBD1 (6 bases). The CDR3 consists of 14 residues. Germline lookup yields CDR1 MNHEY and CDR2 SVGAGI. V lost 6 bases, J lost 8 bases, and 17 bases lay in between. Here the CDR3 reads CASSQSQGLDEQFF. CDR3 nucleotide sequence: TGTGCCAGCAGCCAAAGCCAGGGGCTCGATGAGCAGTTCTTC.

V is TRBV12-3 or TRBV12-4 and J is TRBJ1-2; possibly TRBD1 for D (6 bases). CDR3 length: 11 residues. Trimming left V 5 bases short and J 8 bases short, with 9 bases between. The CDR3 region is CASSDQGGYTF. CDR3 sequence (DNA): TGTGCCAGCAGTGACCAGGGGGGCTACACCTTC.

The V gene is TRBV28, the J gene TRBJ1-5; 7 bases map to TRBD1. Trimming removed 5 bases from V and 4 bases from J; junction bases left unmatched: 8. CDR1 and CDR2 from the germline V gene are MDHEN and SYDVKM. There are 15 residues in the CDR3. Written as DNA, the CDR3 is TGTGCCAGCAGTAGCTGGGGACAGACAAATCAGCCCCAGCATTTT. Protein sequence: CASSSWGQTNQPQHF.

V usage is TRBV27 and J usage is TRBJ1-1, with a tentative D call TRBD1 (6 bases). Germline CDR1 reads MNHEY; CDR2 reads SMNVEV (reference sequence). V was cut by 4 bases and J by 3 bases, with 18 bases left in between. The CDR3 length is 16 residues. CDR3 in amino acids: CASSSQKQGRDTEAFF. The CDR3 DNA reads TGTGCCAGCAGTTCACAGAAACAGGGAAGGGACACTGAAGCTTTCTTT.

The V and J genes are TRBV5-4 and TRBJ2-7; 8 bases fit TRBD1. CDR3 length: 15 residues. V gave up 5 bases and J gave up 3 bases; unmatched junction bases: 10. Germline CDR1 and CDR2: SGHNT and YYREEE (reference sequence). As DNA, the CDR3 is TGTGCCAGCAGACCCGACAGGGGCCCTTTCTACGAGCAGTACTTC. The encoded protein is CASRPDRGPFYEQYF. The whole variable domain, filled in from reference TRBV5-4 and TRBJ2-7, reads ETGVTQSPTHLIKTRGQQVTLRCSSQSGHNTVSWYQQALGQGPQFIFQYYREEENGRGNFPPRFSGLQFPNYSSELNVNALELDDSALYLCASRPDRGPFYEQYFGPGTRLTVT.

The chain has TRBV4-1 and TRBJ2-5; tentative D call: TRBD2 (7 bases). V was pared by 0 bases and J by 5 bases, with 19 bases between. Germline V lookup: CDR1 MGHRA, CDR2 YSYEKL. CDR3 length equals 17 residues. In nucleotides, the CDR3 is TGCGCCAGCAGCCAAGAAAGCAAGGCAGGGAGGGGGGAGACCCAGTACTTC. Protein sequence: CASSQESKAGRGETQYF.

V gene TRBV9 combines with J gene TRBJ2-1; 15 bases line up with TRBD2. The V gene's germline CDR1 is SGDLS and CDR2 YYNGEE. Trimming at V came to 4 bases and at J to 4 bases, leaving 3 bases not matched to a gene. The CDR3 loop spans 16 amino acids. This CDR3 reads CASSLGLAGGYNEQFF. The CDR3 DNA is TGTGCCAGCAGCTTGGGACTAGCGGGGGGATACAATGAGCAGTTCTTC.

The chain recombines TRBV11-3 with TRBJ2-1; 11 positions match TRBD1. After removal of 0 bases from V and 5 bases from J, the junction contained 0 bases not matched to a gene. Germline V lookup: CDR1 SGHNT, CDR2 YENEEA. The CDR3 is made up of 15 amino acids. DNA for the CDR3: TGTGCCAGCAGCTTAGAGGGACAGGGGGACAATGAGCAGTTCTTC. Translating gives CASSLEGQGDNEQFF.

The chain uses TRBV24-1 and TRBJ2-1, with D tentatively TRBD1 (5 bases). V was pared by 5 bases and J by 5 bases, with 15 bases between. The CDR3 totals 15 residues. Germline V lookup: CDR1 KGHDR, CDR2 SFDVKD. The CDR3 DNA reads TGTGCCACCAGTGCTCGTCAGGGTTCCCACAATGAGCAGTTCTTC. It yields the protein CATSARQGSHNEQFF.

The rearrangement joins TRBV5-1 to TRBJ2-1, with 10 bases identical to TRBD1. CDR3 length: 20 amino acids. Unmatched junction bases numbered 16, after V lost 2 bases and J lost 2 bases. CDR1 and CDR2 from the germline V gene are SGHRS and YFSETQ. The CDR3 protein is CASSFPIGQGEGRTYNEQFF. The CDR3 nucleotides are TGCGCCAGCAGCTTTCCCATCGGACAGGGGGAAGGAAGAACCTACAATGAGCAGTTCTTC.

The gene calls are TRBV29-1 and TRBJ2-1, with 13 bases lining up with TRBD2. The CDR3 is 17 residues long. Trimming removed 6 bases from V and 3 bases from J; junction bases left unmatched: 11. CDR1 and CDR2 from the germline V gene are SQVTM and ANQGSEA. CDR3 sequence: CSVGGLAGFNLYNEQFF. In DNA, the CDR3 is TGCAGCGTGGGGGGACTAGCGGGGTTTAACCTCTACAATGAGCAGTTCTTC.

The chain employs TRBV4-1 and TRBJ1-2; a possible D gene is TRBD1 (6 bases). The ends were cut back, 3 bases at V and 2 bases at J, with 13 bases in the middle. The CDR3 is 15 residues long. The germline CDR1 and CDR2 sequences are MGHRA and YSYEKL. The CDR3 nucleotides read TGCGCCAGCAGCCAGGTTGACAGGCCGAACTATGGCTACACCTTC. Amino acid sequence: CASSQVDRPNYGYTF.

This clone was counted ten times or more. The J gene is TRBJ1-6, the V gene TRBV3-1 (or the pseudogene TRBV3-2); D gene ambiguous. There are 16 residues in the CDR3. V was cut by 2 bases and J by 6 bases, with 14 bases left in between. CDR1 is LGHDT and CDR2 is YNNKEL in the germline V gene (reference sequence). The CDR3 DNA reads TGTGCCAGCAGCCAAAGTCGCACGGTTATTAATTCACCCCTCCACTTT. Amino acids: CASSQSRTVINSPLHF.

CDR3 in DNA: TGTGCTAGTGCCCTAGGGGACAGCTCCTACAATGAGCAGTTCTTC. This codes for CASALGDSSYNEQFF. This chain uses TRBV12-5 with TRBJ2-1; 7 bases agree with TRBD1. This CDR3 has 15 amino acids. V gave up 7 bases and J gave up 0 bases; unmatched junction bases: 6. Per the germline V gene, CDR1 is LGHNT and CDR2 is FRNRAP.

The chain carries TRBV19 and TRBJ1-4, with unresolved D. The germline gives CDR1 LNHDA, CDR2 SQIVND (reference sequence). V gave up 4 bases and J gave up 8 bases, with 11 bases separating them. The CDR3 runs to 13 residues. The CDR3 loop reads CASSTLDYEKLFF. The CDR3 nucleotides read TGTGCCAGTAGTACGTTAGATTACGAAAAACTGTTTTTT.

This chain links TRBV5-4 with TRBJ2-2; D ambiguous. The CDR3 sequence is 12 residues long. V was pared by 1 base and J by 6 bases, with 4 bases between. CDR1 SGHNT and CDR2 YYREEE come from the germline V gene (reference sequence). The CDR3 spells CASSLYSGELFF. The CDR3 DNA follows: TGTGCCAGCAGCTTGTACTCCGGGGAGCTGTTTTTT.

V usage is TRBV2 and J usage is TRBJ1-5; a weak D match, TRBD1 (5 bases). The length of the CDR3 is 15 residues. In germline, CDR1 is SNHLY, CDR2 FYNNEI. V was pared by 1 base and J by 0 bases, with 7 bases between. CDR3 coding DNA: TGTGCCAGCAGTGAAGGGACAAGTAGCAATCAGCCCCAGCATTTT. It translates to CASSEGTSSNQPQHF.

The chain recombines TRBV5-1 with TRBJ2-7; TRBD1 agrees at 11 bases. The trim removed 0 bases at V and 2 bases at J, leaving 7 bases unmatched. The CDR3 covers 17 residues. Germline V gene sequence: CDR1 SGHRS, CDR2 YFSETQ. For the CDR3, the DNA is TGCGCCAGCAGCTTGGGGGTAGGGACAGGGGGACCCTACGAGCAGTACTTC. Residues: CASSLGVGTGGPYEQYF.